The table lists the clone carrying this TCR beta chain with a few counts. The data were obtained in a study of T cells in Graves' hyperthyroidism and ophthalmopathy. Amplification yielded TCR beta CDR3 regions, with RNA transcripts as the source. In the first-round RT-PCR of the TCR CDR3, the HTBI primer set was used. TCRdb analysed the multiplex PCR reads with MiXCR anew, one entry per CDR3 protein. The data contain roughly 740,000 distinct CDR3 sequences, about 16% of them singletons. If no ophthalmopathy progression occurred within 18 months, Graves' hyperthyroidism was stable. This CDR3 spans 12 amino acids. V lost 7 bases to trimming and J lost 7 bases, with 16 bases between them. Germline lookup yields CDR1 SQVTM and CDR2 ANQGSEA.

The chain links TRBV29-1 to TRBJ1-2; the D gene is possibly TRBD1 (6 bases). This TCR was recovered from a man aged 18 to 30 with Graves' hyperthyroidism. Input material: blood. The CDR3 reads CSGITGTSGYTF. In nucleotides, the CDR3 is TGCAGCGGAATCACAGGGACATCTGGCTACACCTTC.